The 9 T cell receptor beta chains given below trace back to one sample, sequenced in a study of human thymus T cells. Using immunoSEQ multiplex PCR, the repertoire was profiled, and TCRdb retains in-frame clones only, with some absent. The repertoire consists of tens of thousands of clones, with 94% occurring once and the leading ten covering nearly 6%. The source material was blood. The source is a boy younger than two with a congenital heart defect but otherwise immunologically healthy.

The chain recombines TRBV15 with TRBJ1-2, with a possible D match to TRBD1 (6 bases). V lost 0 bases and J lost 3, with 14 bases in between. This CDR3 is 16 amino acids long. Germline CDR1 is LNHNV and CDR2 is YYDKDF (reference sequence). CDR3 nucleotide sequence: TGTGCCACCAGCAGAGATCGGGGAGGGGGGTACTATGGCTACACCTTC. Its translation: CATSRDRGGGYYGYTF. The complete variable domain, with remaining parts taken from reference TRBV15 and TRBJ1-2, reads DAMVIQNPRYQVTQFGKPVTLSCSQTLNHNVMYWYQQKSSQAPKLLFHYYDKDFNNEADTPDNFQSRRPNTSFCFLDIRSPGLGDTAMYLCATSRDRGGGYYGYTFGSGTRLTVV.

The gene calls are TRBV5-4 and TRBJ1-1; tentatively, D is TRBD1 (5 bases). The CDR3 totals 14 residues. Germline CDR1 SGHNT, CDR2 YYREEE (reference sequence). V was cut by 2 bases and J by 1 base, with 9 bases left in between. Here the CDR3 DNA reads TGTGCCAGCAGCTTAGTGGACAAGAACACTGAAGCTTTCTTT. It is translated as CASSLVDKNTEAFF.

Here the CDR3 DNA reads TGTGCCAGCAGTGCCATACAGGGACTCACTGAAGCTTTCTTT. Translation: CASSAIQGLTEAFF. The chain has TRBV6-1 and TRBJ1-1; the D gene is possibly TRBD1 (6 bases). CDR3 length: 14 residues. Trimming pared 4 bases from V and 4 bases from J, leaving 13 bases between. The germline V gene has CDR1 MNHNS and CDR2 SASEGT.

The chain combines TRBV6-5 with TRBJ1-3; tentative D call: TRBD1 (6 bases). The CDR3 covers 14 residues. V lost 2 bases to trimming and J lost 4 bases, with 9 bases between them. Germline V CDR1 and CDR2: MNHEY, SVGAGI. As DNA, the CDR3 is TGTGCCAGCAGTTACCTGGACAGCGGAAACACCATATATTTT. Encoded protein: CASSYLDSGNTIYF.

This chain uses TRBV6-1 with TRBJ1-5; D is ambiguous. V lost 6 bases and J lost 5, with 11 bases in between. The CDR3 has 13 residues. Germline CDR1 and CDR2: MNHNS and SASEGT. CDR3 sequence reads: CASRVAWDQPQHF. Here the CDR3 DNA reads TGTGCCAGCAGGGTTGCGTGGGATCAGCCCCAGCATTTT.

As DNA, the CDR3 is TGCGCCAGCAGCCAAGATGCTTGGCAGCGGGGGACCCAGTACTTC. As protein: CASSQDAWQRGTQYF. The chain is built from TRBV4-3 and TRBJ2-5; 7 bases match TRBD2. The CDR3 sequence is 15 residues long. Germline loops: CDR1 LGHNA, CDR2 YSLEER. V shed 0 bases, J shed 7 bases, and the junction held 8 bases outside the gene matches.

In its sample, this clone was seen once. The chain joins TRBV7-9 to TRBJ2-5; D possibly corresponds to TRBD1 (5 bases). With 8 bases removed from V and 5 bases from J, the gap between germline ends came to 9 bases. The CDR3 length is 11 residues. The germline V gene has CDR1 SEHNR and CDR2 FQNEAQ (reference sequence). CDR3 nucleotide sequence: TGTGCCAGCGGGGCGCTGGAGACCCAGTACTTC. It specifies CASGALETQYF.

This chain uses TRBV27 with TRBJ1-1; no clear D gene. Trimming took 10 bases from V and 0 from J, leaving 6 bases between them. CDR1 and CDR2 (germline): MNHEY, SMNVEV (reference sequence). The CDR3 totals 11 residues. The CDR3 protein is CATFMNTEAFF. The CDR3 nucleotides are TGTGCCACCTTTATGAACACTGAAGCTTTCTTT.

The chain links TRBV6-5 to TRBJ1-1; TRBD1 is a possible D gene (5 bases). V was pared by 0 bases and J by 6 bases, with 8 bases between. This CDR3 comprises 13 residues. Per the germline V gene, CDR1 is MNHEY and CDR2 is SVGAGI. CDR3 sequence (DNA): TGTGCCAGCAGTTACTCGATAGGGGCTGAAGCTTTCTTT. Amino acid sequence: CASSYSIGAEAFF.